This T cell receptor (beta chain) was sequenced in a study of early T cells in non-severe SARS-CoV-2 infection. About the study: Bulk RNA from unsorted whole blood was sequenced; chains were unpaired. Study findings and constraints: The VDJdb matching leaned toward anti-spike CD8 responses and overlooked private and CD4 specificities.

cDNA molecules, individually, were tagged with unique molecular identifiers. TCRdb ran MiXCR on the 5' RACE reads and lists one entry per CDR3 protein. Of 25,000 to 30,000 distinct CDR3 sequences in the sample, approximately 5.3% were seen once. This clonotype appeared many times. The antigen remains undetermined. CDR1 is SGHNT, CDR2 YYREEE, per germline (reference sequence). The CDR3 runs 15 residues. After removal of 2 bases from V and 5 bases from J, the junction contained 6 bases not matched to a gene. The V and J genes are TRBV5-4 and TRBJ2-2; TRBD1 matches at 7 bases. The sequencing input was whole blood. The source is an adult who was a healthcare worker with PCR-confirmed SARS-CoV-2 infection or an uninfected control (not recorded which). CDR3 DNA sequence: TGTGCCAGCAGCTTCACAGGGGTAGGGACCGGGGAGCTGTTTTTT. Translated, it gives CASSFTGVGTGELFF.